Each of the 27 T cell receptor beta chains below was sequenced from the same sample in a study of CD8+ T cells in alopecia areata. TCR sequencing used cDNA made by reverse transcription of extracted RNA. Repertoires were generated with immunoSEQ multiplex PCR, while TCRdb's copy carries only in-frame clones and drops some. The table lists roughly 220,000 clones, 30% to 40% of them singletons. As for treatment: oral pan-JAK inhibitor, 5-10 mg twice daily. The sequencing used CD4+ T cells sorted from blood, collected between weeks 30 and 35, from a patient treated with tofacitinib. These receptor sequences come from a human donor with alopecia areata.

The chain uses TRBV4-2 and TRBJ1-2; D is perhaps TRBD1 (6 bases). The V end was cut by 4 bases, the J end by 12 bases, with 18 bases between. The CDR3 is 13 amino acids. Per the germline V gene, CDR1 is LGHNA and CDR2 is YNFKEQ. The CDR3 here is CASSPGDNRRHTF. CDR3 sequence (DNA): TGTGCCAGCAGCCCTGGGGACAATAGGAGGCACACCTTC.

The rearrangement uses TRBV5-1 and TRBJ2-1, with D possibly being TRBD2 (6 bases). Trimming removed 0 bases from V and 7 bases from J, with 11 bases in between. Per germline, CDR1 SGHRS and CDR2 YFSETQ. This CDR3 contains 14 residues. CDR3 protein: CASSLGLEANEQFF. In nucleotides, the CDR3 is TGCGCCAGCAGCTTGGGACTAGAGGCGAATGAGCAGTTCTTC.

There are a few counts of this clone. V and J are TRBV29-1 and TRBJ2-6, with D possibly being TRBD2 (5 bases). CDR3 length: 14 residues. V was pared by 1 base and J by 3 bases, with 7 bases between. Germline values: CDR1 SQVTM, CDR2 ANQGSEA. The CDR3 sequence is CSVEGAGGANVLTF. The CDR3 nucleotides read TGCAGCGTTGAAGGGGCGGGTGGGGCCAACGTCCTGACTTTC.

This clone was seen a few times. The chain links TRBV5-4 to TRBJ1-2, with no clear D. From germline, CDR1 is SGHNT and CDR2 YYREEE (reference sequence). Trimming stripped 0 bases from V and 4 bases from J, with 7 bases between. The CDR3 totals 13 residues. CDR3 sequence (DNA): TGTGCCAGCAGCTTGGAAGGGAGCTATGGCTACACCTTC. Translation: CASSLEGSYGYTF.

This sequence joins TRBV15 and TRBJ2-5, with D unresolved. The DNA matches TRBJ2-7 better at its end, which makes the J call doubtful. Germline V CDR1 and CDR2: LNHNV, YYDKDF (reference sequence). The CDR3 is 13 amino acids. The CDR3 is CATAKGPSYEQYF. Here the CDR3 DNA reads TGTGCCACCGCCAAGGGTCCATCCTACGAGCAGTACTTC.

The rearrangement uses TRBV19 and TRBJ2-7, with 14 positions matching TRBD2. CDR1 and CDR2 (germline): LNHDA, SQIVND (reference sequence). This CDR3 spans 18 amino acids. The V gene end was trimmed by 3 bases and the J gene end by 0 bases; junction bases not matched to a gene: 7. The CDR3 nucleotides read TGTGCCAGTAGTATCCTCGCCGGGACTAGCGGGAGCTCCTACGAGCAGTACTTC. Protein: CASSILAGTSGSSYEQYF.

The chain uses TRBV19 and TRBJ2-5; 7 nucleotides line up with TRBD1. The trim removed 4 bases at V and 2 bases at J, leaving 1 base unmatched. The CDR3 contains 13 residues. The V gene's germline CDR1 is LNHDA and CDR2 SQIVND (reference sequence). The CDR3 DNA reads as TGTGCCAGTAGTAAGGACAGGCAAGAGACCCAGTACTTC. It specifies CASSKDRQETQYF. Variable domain in full (rest from reference TRBV19 and TRBJ2-5): DGGITQSPKYLFRKEGQNVTLSCEQNLNHDAMYWYRQDPGQGLRLIYYSQIVNDFQKGDIAEGYSVSREKKESFPLTVTSAQKNPTAFYLCASSKDRQETQYFGPGTRLLVL.

This clone came up a few times. The J gene is TRBJ1-6, the V gene TRBV6-5; TRBD1 might be the D (5 bases). The CDR3 has 13 residues. Between the trimmed V and J ends, which lost 10 bases and 11 bases, there was a span of 18 bases. Germline V gene sequence: CDR1 MNHEY, CDR2 SVGAGI. CDR3 sequence: CATRLGGGTPLHF. CDR3 DNA: TGTGCCACCCGACTGGGTGGGGGGACACCCCTCCACTTT.

V and J are TRBV7-3 and TRBJ2-7; D gene unclear. Per germline, CDR1 SGHTA and CDR2 FQGTGA. The CDR3 runs to 10 residues. V was cut by 8 bases and J by 1 base, with 3 bases left in between. In DNA form, the CDR3 reads TGTGCCAGCGGATCCTACGAGCAGTACTTC. As protein: CASGSYEQYF.

The V and J genes are TRBV6-1 and TRBJ2-5, with 10 bases aligning to TRBD2. V shed 6 bases and J 5 bases; nucleotides not matched to a gene: 9. The germline CDR1 and CDR2 sequences are MNHNS and SASEGT. The CDR3 has 15 residues. The CDR3 DNA reads TGTGCCAGCAGCTCCCTAGCGGGAGCGGGTGAGACCCAGTACTTC. Residues: CASSSLAGAGETQYF.

This chain links TRBV5-1 with TRBJ2-7; 7 bases align to TRBD1. The V gene's germline CDR1 is SGHRS and CDR2 YFSETQ. This CDR3 has 15 residues. Losses at the gene ends were 2 bases for V and 2 bases for J; bases not matched to a gene: 7. CDR3 sequence: CASSLEPGQAYEQYF. DNA of the CDR3: TGCGCCAGCAGCTTAGAACCCGGACAGGCCTACGAGCAGTACTTC.

This clone was seen a few times. The genes are TRBV23-1 and TRBJ2-5; possible D gene TRBD2, 5 bases. Being an ORF, TRBV23-1 has a function that is uncertain. The CDR3 covers 16 residues. The V and J ends lost 0 bases and 0 bases respectively, with 11 bases between them. CDR3 in amino acids: CASSQSVGSYQETQYF. The DNA of the CDR3 is TGCGCCAGCAGTCAATCGGTTGGGAGCTACCAAGAGACCCAGTACTTC.

This clone has a handful of counts. The V and J genes are TRBV27 and TRBJ2-6, with 7 bases that match TRBD1. J was trimmed by 4 bases and V by 2 bases; bases with no gene match: 5. CDR1 and CDR2 from the germline V gene are MNHEY and SMNVEV (reference sequence). The CDR3 has 16 amino acids. Here the CDR3 DNA reads TGTGCCAGCAGTTTAAGAGGACAGGTAGGGGCCAACGTCCTGACTTTC. It translates to CASSLRGQVGANVLTF.

CDR3 loop: CASSLTARADTQYF. CDR3 in DNA: TGTGCCAGCAGCTTAACGGCTCGTGCAGATACGCAGTATTTT. The rearrangement uses TRBV11-1 and TRBJ2-3; D remains unclear. Per germline, CDR1 SGHAT and CDR2 FQDESV (reference sequence). The CDR3 extends over 14 amino acids. With 2 bases removed from V and 4 bases from J, the gap between germline ends came to 10 bases.

V and J are TRBV29-1 and TRBJ1-1; TRBD1 matches at 7 bases. This CDR3 is built from 13 residues. Germline CDR1 SQVTM, CDR2 ANQGSEA. V lost 6 bases to trimming and J lost 1 base; unmatched junction nucleotides: 5. The chain's CDR3 is CSVRTGPNTEAFF. The CDR3 DNA reads TGCAGCGTACGGACAGGCCCGAACACTGAAGCTTTCTTT.

This clone was seen a handful of times. The chain is built from TRBV5-1 and TRBJ2-7, with 10 bases identical to TRBD1. The CDR3 contains 15 residues. V lost 4 bases, J lost 0 bases, and 4 bases stayed unmatched. Germline-derived CDR1 and CDR2 are SGHRS and YFSETQ. The CDR3 coding sequence is TGCGCCAGCAGCGACCGGGACAGGGGCTCCTACGAGCAGTACTTC. It is translated as CASSDRDRGSYEQYF.

This chain links TRBV2 with TRBJ1-4; TRBD1 agrees at 7 bases. The CDR3 runs 16 residues. J gave up 8 bases and V 4 bases, and 13 bases lay outside the gene matches. The germline CDR1 and CDR2 sequences are SNHLY and FYNNEI. The CDR3 is CASSGRGTMRKEKLFF. The CDR3 nucleotides are TGTGCCAGCAGTGGCAGGGGGACTATGCGGAAAGAAAAACTGTTTTTT.

This clone was counted between two and nine times. The V call is TRBV4-1, the J call TRBJ2-4; no definite D call. V was clipped by 3 bases and J by 3 bases, with 12 bases between them. Germline CDR1 and CDR2: MGHRA and YSYEKL. The CDR3 covers 15 residues. CDR3 sequence reads: CASSQVFRGKNIQYF. As DNA, the CDR3 is TGCGCCAGCAGCCAGGTATTCCGCGGCAAAAACATTCAGTACTTC.

The chain is built from TRBV9 and TRBJ2-1; TRBD2 aligns across 8 bases. The V and J ends lost 3 bases and 3 bases, in that order; junction bases with no gene match: 5. CDR1 and CDR2 from the germline V gene are SGDLS and YYNGEE. The CDR3 has 15 residues. CDR3 sequence reads: CASSGTSPFYNEQFF. In DNA, the CDR3 is TGTGCCAGCAGCGGGACTAGCCCATTCTACAATGAGCAGTTCTTC.

In its sample, this clone was seen a few times. The V call is TRBV27, the J call TRBJ2-3; either TRBD1 or TRBD2 may supply D (5 bases each). Germline values: CDR1 MNHEY, CDR2 SMNVEV (reference sequence). CDR3 length: 12 residues. V lost 4 bases, J lost 9 bases, and 11 bases lay in between. CDR3 DNA sequence: TGTGCCAGCAGTTGGGACGCGAACACGCAGTATTTT. Protein: CASSWDANTQYF.

Points on this clone: The sample carries other DNA sequences with the same CDR3. This chain uses TRBV2 with TRBJ1-5, with D possibly matching TRBD1 (5 bases). CDR1 and CDR2 from the germline V gene are SNHLY and FYNNEI. Trimming took 0 bases from V and 6 from J, leaving 9 bases between them. The CDR3 has 14 residues. This CDR3 reads CASSEAGGGQPQHF. For the CDR3, the DNA is TGTGCCAGCAGTGAAGCTGGGGGTGGTCAGCCCCAGCATTTT.

The V gene is TRBV29-1, the J gene TRBJ2-1; 9 positions agree with TRBD1. This CDR3 has 14 amino acids. J was trimmed by 8 bases and V by 3 bases; bases with no gene match: 8. Germline V gene lookup returns CDR1 SQVTM and CDR2 ANQGSEA. This chain's CDR3 is CSVDLGQGRDEQFF. The DNA for the CDR3 is TGCAGCGTTGACTTGGGACAGGGTAGGGATGAGCAGTTCTTC.

The table lists this clone with a few counts. The genes are TRBV25-1 and TRBJ2-5, with 10 nucleotides matching TRBD1. The trim removed 3 bases at V and 7 bases at J, leaving 11 bases unmatched. The CDR3 consists of 16 residues. CDR1 MGHDK and CDR2 SYGVNS come from the germline V gene. The CDR3 region has the DNA TGTGCCAGCAGTGAGCAGGGACAGGGGACTCTCGGGACCCAGTACTTC. Amino acid sequence: CASSEQGQGTLGTQYF.

This clone was counted only a few times. The chain carries TRBV29-1 and TRBJ2-1, with a possible D match to TRBD2 (6 bases). Trimming stripped 1 base from V and 9 bases from J, with 19 bases between. Germline CDR1 and CDR2: SQVTM and ANQGSEA. CDR3 length: 15 amino acids. CDR3 sequence: CSVEVSGGADGEQFF. The CDR3 DNA sequence: TGCAGCGTTGAAGTCTCGGGCGGGGCAGACGGTGAGCAGTTCTTC.

The genes are TRBV11-2 and TRBJ1-1; D is possibly TRBD1 (6 bases). This CDR3 is built from 15 residues. Germline V gives CDR1 SGHAT, CDR2 FQNNGV. Trimming shortened V by 1 base and J by 5 bases, and 14 bases separated the two germline ends. CDR3 loop: CASSLGGTGRTEAFF. As DNA, the CDR3 is TGTGCCAGCAGCTTAGGAGGAACAGGGCGAACTGAAGCTTTCTTT.

This clone has more than one count but fewer than ten. As DNA, the CDR3 is TGTGCCAGCACCGACAGAGGACAGGGAACAGATACGCAGTATTTT. Translation: CASTDRGQGTDTQYF. The rearrangement uses TRBV6-6 and TRBJ2-3; 8 positions agree with TRBD1. Germline V gene sequence: CDR1 MNHNY, CDR2 SVGAGI (reference sequence). After removal of 7 bases from V and 3 bases from J, the junction contained 9 bases not matched to a gene. The CDR3 is 15 amino acids.

The chain has TRBV5-6 and TRBJ2-3; no reliable D call. V lost 4 bases and J lost 2, with 5 bases in between. CDR1 and CDR2 (germline): SGHDT, YYEEEE. This CDR3 spans 12 amino acids. Written as DNA, the CDR3 is TGTGCCAGCAGCACCTACACAGATACGCAGTATTTT. Residues: CASSTYTDTQYF. Full variable domain (outside the CDR3, taken from reference TRBV5-6 and TRBJ2-3): DAGVTQSPTHLIKTRGQQVTLRCSPKSGHDTVSWYQQALGQGPQFIFQYYEEEERQRGNFPDRFSGHQFPNYSSELNVNALLLGDSALYLCASSTYTDTQYFGPGTRLTVL.